This TCR beta chain comes out of a study of regulatory T cells in long-lasting Graves disease. Arm-PCR of CDR3 regions and iRepertoire HTBI primers were the basis on which TCR beta libraries were built. One entry per CDR3 protein results from TCRdb running MiXCR on the multiplex PCR reads. Of 700,000 or so distinct CDR3 sequences listed, 25% to 35% are singletons. As concerns this clonotype: As yet, its antigen is unknown.

Study-level points and caveats: A limited number of samples was an acknowledged limitation.

This CDR3 contains 15 residues. Deletions cut 1 base from V and 4 bases from J, with 16 bases between. CDR1 and CDR2 from the germline V gene are SQVTM and ANQGSEA. Time point indicated: persistent/refractory GD, antithyroid drugs over 5 years with positive TRAb. Making the TCR library involved RNA that had been extracted from PBMCs. EDTA tubes were used for drawing around 9 milliliters of peripheral blood. The J gene is TRBJ1-2, the V gene TRBV29-1; tentatively, D is TRBD1 (5 bases). The clonotype originates from a female donor with Graves disease. The sequencing here drew on peripheral blood mononuclear cells (PBMCs), taken when the disease was refractory, from a patient treated with antithyroid drugs. DNA of the CDR3: TGCAGCGTTGAAGGGAGTGAGGGGCGCCCCTATGGCTACACCTTC. Translating it yields CSVEGSEGRPYGYTF.